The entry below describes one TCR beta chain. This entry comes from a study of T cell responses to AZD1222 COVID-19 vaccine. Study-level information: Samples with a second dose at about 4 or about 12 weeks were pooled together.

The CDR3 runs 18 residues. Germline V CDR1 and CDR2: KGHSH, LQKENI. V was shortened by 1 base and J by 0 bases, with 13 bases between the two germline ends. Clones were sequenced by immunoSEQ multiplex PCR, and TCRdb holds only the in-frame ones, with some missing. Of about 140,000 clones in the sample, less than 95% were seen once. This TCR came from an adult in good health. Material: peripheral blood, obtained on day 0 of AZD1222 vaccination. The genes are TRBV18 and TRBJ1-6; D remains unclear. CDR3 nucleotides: TGTGCCAGCTCACCACGGAACACTAGGAGCTCCTATAATTCACCCCTCCACTTT. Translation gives CASSPRNTRSSYNSPLHF.